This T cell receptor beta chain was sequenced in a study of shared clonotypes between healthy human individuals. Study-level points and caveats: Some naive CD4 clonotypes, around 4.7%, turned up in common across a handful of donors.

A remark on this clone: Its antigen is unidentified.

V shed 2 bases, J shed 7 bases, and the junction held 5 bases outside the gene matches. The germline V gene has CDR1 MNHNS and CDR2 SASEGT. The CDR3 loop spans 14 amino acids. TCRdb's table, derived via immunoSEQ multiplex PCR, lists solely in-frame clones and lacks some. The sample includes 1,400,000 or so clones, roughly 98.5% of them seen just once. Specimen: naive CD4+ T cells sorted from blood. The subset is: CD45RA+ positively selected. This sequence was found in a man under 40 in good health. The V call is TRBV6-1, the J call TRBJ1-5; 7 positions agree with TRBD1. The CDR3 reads CASSEQGGRQPQHF. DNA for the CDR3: TGTGCCAGCAGTGAACAGGGGGGAAGGCAGCCCCAGCATTTT.